The 15 T cell receptor beta chains below come from one sample, sequenced in a study of T cell repertoires in cytomegalovirus infection. TCRdb analysed the reads with MiXCR anew, one entry per CDR3 protein. The table shows about 200,000 distinct CDR3 sequences, with roughly 9% occurring only once. The sample comprised PBMCs. These receptors came from a human donor in good health (CMV status not recorded). Some clones in this sample may be carry-over from other donors' samples.

The chain recombines TRBV12-3 or TRBV12-4 with TRBJ2-7; D not resolved. This CDR3 has 13 amino acids. V was shortened by 2 bases and J by 5 bases, with 10 bases between the two germline ends. CDR3 protein: CASSLRVAHEQYF. The CDR3 nucleotides are TGTGCCAGCAGTTTACGGGTGGCCCACGAGCAGTACTTC.

In the case of this clonotype: At one of its ends the junction is not consistent with the germline gene, which may arise from a read error. This sequence joins TRBV19 and TRBJ2-1; a possible D gene is TRBD2 (5 bases). Per germline, CDR1 LNHDA and CDR2 SQIVND (reference sequence). The CDR3 totals 16 residues. The CDR3 DNA is TGTGCCGGTAGTATCGCGACGGGGAGCTCCTACAATGAGCAGTTCTTC. Residues: CAGSIATGSSYNEQFF.

This clonotype was found many times. The chain recombines TRBV7-9 with TRBJ2-5, with a weak D call TRBD1 (6 bases). CDR1 is SEHNR and CDR2 is FQNEAQ in the germline V gene (reference sequence). V shed 5 bases and J shed 2 bases, with 18 bases lying between them. The CDR3 sequence is 16 residues long. CDR3: CASSPRGVRGQETQYF. CDR3 bases: TGTGCCAGCAGCCCCCGGGGCGTAAGGGGGCAAGAGACCCAGTACTTC.

The chain carries TRBV28 and TRBJ2-5, with 11 bases fitting TRBD2. The V and J ends lost 5 bases and 6 bases, in that order; junction bases with no gene match: 5. The CDR3 totals 14 residues. Per the germline V gene, CDR1 is MDHEN and CDR2 is SYDVKM. CDR3 nucleotides: TGTGCCAGCAGTGTAGTAGCGGGGGGGAAGACCCAGTACTTC. Protein sequence: CASSVVAGGKTQYF. Combining the CDR3 with reference TRBV28 and TRBJ2-5 gives the whole variable domain DVKVTQSSRYLVKRTGEKVFLECVQDMDHENMFWYRQDPGLGLRLIYFSYDVKMKEKGDIPEGYSVSREKKERFSLILESASTNQTSMYLCASSVVAGGKTQYFGPGTRLLVL.

This clonotype has a single count. The chain employs TRBV20-1 and TRBJ2-7; D is unclear. Germline V gives CDR1 DFQATT, CDR2 SNEGSKA (reference sequence). The CDR3 spans 14 residues. V lost 1 base to trimming and J lost 0 bases, with 10 bases between them. Written as DNA, the CDR3 is TGCAGTGCTAGAGCCCGACACGGCTCCTACGAGCAGTACTTC. Translation: CSARARHGSYEQYF.

This clonotype has at least ten counts. This rearrangement joins TRBV7-3 to TRBJ2-1, with D unresolved. The CDR3 sequence is 14 residues long. Germline lookup yields CDR1 SGHTA and CDR2 FQGTGA. Trimming cost V 5 bases and J 8 bases, with 16 bases left between them. CDR3 residues: CASSPGALGHEQFF. The CDR3 coding sequence is TGTGCCAGCAGCCCAGGAGCTCTGGGCCATGAGCAGTTCTTC.

The chain combines TRBV28 with TRBJ1-5; maybe TRBD1 (6 bases). The CDR3 loop spans 14 amino acids. The V and J ends lost 10 bases and 4 bases respectively, with 17 bases between them. Germline V CDR1 and CDR2: MDHEN, SYDVKM. CDR3 bases: TGTGCCATCCTCCGACAGGTCGGGAATCAGCCCCAGCATTTT. Protein sequence: CAILRQVGNQPQHF.

The chain recombines TRBV15 with TRBJ2-5; D is ambiguous. CDR3 length: 14 amino acids. Trimming removed 5 bases from V and 2 bases from J, with 12 bases in between. The germline gives CDR1 LNHNV, CDR2 YYDKDF (reference sequence). The CDR3 protein is CATSLGLGQETQYF. Here the CDR3 DNA reads TGTGCCACCAGCCTGGGTCTGGGACAAGAGACCCAGTACTTC.

The V and J genes are TRBV29-1 and TRBJ1-2, with D uncertain. The CDR3 contains 13 residues. The germline V gene has CDR1 SQVTM and CDR2 ANQGSEA. The V end lost 1 base, the J end lost 3 bases, and 9 bases lay between the germline ends. Here the CDR3 reads CSVEVGEYYGYTF. The CDR3 coding sequence is TGCAGCGTTGAAGTTGGGGAATACTATGGCTACACCTTC.

The chain joins TRBV5-4 to TRBJ1-4; no definite D call. Germline V lookup: CDR1 SGHNT, CDR2 YYREEE (reference sequence). Trimming removed 4 bases at V and 5 bases at J, with 18 bases between. The CDR3 sequence is 16 residues long. The chain's CDR3 is CASSPTPGSGNEKLFF. The CDR3 nucleotides read TGTGCCAGCAGCCCGACCCCAGGATCAGGAAATGAAAAACTGTTTTTT.

This clonotype was observed at least ten times. CDR3 sequence: CSVAEIGGRGATEAFF. DNA of the CDR3: TGCAGCGTTGCCGAAATAGGGGGCAGGGGGGCCACTGAAGCTTTCTTT. The J gene is TRBJ1-1, the V gene TRBV29-1; 7 nucleotides agree with TRBD1. The germline CDR1 and CDR2 sequences are SQVTM and ANQGSEA. This CDR3 comprises 16 residues. V lost 4 bases to trimming and J lost 4 bases; unmatched junction nucleotides: 15.

The sample holds many counts of this clonotype. The gene calls are TRBV7-2 and TRBJ2-2, with D tentatively TRBD1 (6 bases). With 5 bases removed from V and 7 bases from J, the gap between germline ends came to 17 bases. This CDR3 region has 15 residues. Germline V CDR1 and CDR2: SGHTA, FQGNSA. The CDR3 spells CASSQWGPSGGELFF. CDR3 in DNA: TGTGCCAGCAGCCAGTGGGGGCCTAGTGGCGGGGAGCTGTTTTTT.

This clonotype was detected many times. V is TRBV7-2 and J is TRBJ1-5; possibly TRBD1 for D (6 bases). V dropped 1 base and J dropped 6 bases, with 13 bases sitting between them. The CDR3 covers 15 residues. CDR1 and CDR2 (germline): SGHTA, FQGNSA. The CDR3 loop is CASSLVGRGSQPQHF. For the CDR3, the DNA is TGTGCCAGCAGCTTAGTTGGCAGGGGCAGTCAGCCCCAGCATTTT. Based on the CDR3 plus reference TRBV7-2 and TRBJ1-5, the full variable domain is GAGVSQSPSNKVTEKGKDVELRCDPISGHTALYWYRQSLGQGLEFLIYFQGNSAPDKSGLPSDRFSAERTGGSVSTLTIQRTQQEDSAVYLCASSLVGRGSQPQHFGDGTRLSIL.

Many counts were recorded for this clonotype. The V gene is TRBV7-2, the J gene TRBJ2-7; TRBD2 is a possible D gene (6 bases). Germline lookup yields CDR1 SGHTA and CDR2 FQGNSA. Trimming pared 0 bases from V and 5 bases from J, leaving 11 bases between. This CDR3 spans 14 amino acids. The CDR3 region is CASSLARGWDEQYF. Here the CDR3 DNA reads TGTGCCAGCAGCTTAGCGCGGGGTTGGGACGAGCAGTACTTC.

Only a few counts were recorded for this clonotype. The J gene is TRBJ2-7, the V gene TRBV20-1, with D possibly matching TRBD1 (6 bases). The CDR3 extends over 15 amino acids. Per the germline V gene, CDR1 is DFQATT and CDR2 is SNEGSKA (reference sequence). V lost 1 base and J 6 bases, leaving 19 bases between the germline ends. Here the CDR3 reads CSARVGDTHLGEQYF. Here the CDR3 DNA reads TGCAGTGCTAGAGTGGGGGACACCCACTTAGGCGAGCAGTACTTC.